This T cell receptor (beta chain) comes out of a study of immune characteristics of hereditary and idiopathic chronic pancreatitis. As for the study more broadly: Local immune cells and TCRbeta repertoires in the pancreas were profiled in this study for hereditary and idiopathic chronic pancreatitis, with control organ donor pancreases used for comparison. The gDNA-based approach was selected because minimal in vitro experimental manipulation of pancreas-infiltrating T cells was involved. TCRbeta sequencing included a few control pancreases, under 10 pancreases with hereditary chronic pancreatitis and about six pancreases with idiopathic chronic pancreatitis. Findings and caveats that apply to the study as a whole: Because patient tissue could only be obtained at the time of TPIAT, differences in disease duration may have influenced the immune findings. The study did not include chronic pancreatitis caused by alcohol use. Significantly increased TCRbeta repertoire diversity and reduced clonality were observed in both chronic pancreatitis groups relative to controls. Among over 10 chronic pancreatitis patients, the number of productive TCR rearrangements showed a positive correlation with disease severity scores. Hereditary and idiopathic chronic pancreatitis differed in Vbeta-Jbeta gene family usage, including TRBV10, TRBV19, TRBV23 and TRBV5.

Relative to germline, V is 2 bases shorter and J is 8 bases shorter, with 16 bases between their ends. The germline V gene (reference sequence) yields GTSNPN for CDR1 and SVGIG for CDR2. The CDR3 has 15 amino acids, counting the end cysteine and phenylalanine. Left in the record is the CDR3 DNA by itself, 45 bases read in frame from the first base. Turning to this clone: Its specific antigen is unknown. Base qualities are not recorded, but no much larger clone differs from it by a single base.

Preparation of the library involved the immunoSEQ multiplex PCR assay. The TCRbeta CDR3 region and adjacent sequences were amplified and sequenced from pancreatic genomic DNA. Regarding the original processing steps: Repertoire diversity was measured as a mean normalized Shannon-Wiener index, alongside productive clonality and productive rearrangement counts. Control and chronic pancreatitis repertoire metrics were compared by means of the nonparametric Mann-Whitney U test. Shared clonotypes were defined as CDR3beta sequences with identical amino acid composition and length across subjects. As stored in TCRdb, this immuneACCESS dataset retains in-frame rearrangements with V and J assigned. A fraction of the clones does not appear; measured against another copy, unresolved V genes explain less than half of the discrepancy, and the remainder lacks a known reason. For V, J and clone size, that table is used; D and trimming come from the DNA. The sample table holds 11,000 to 15,000 clones, of which over 70% were seen once. 11% to 15% of the sample comes from the top ten.

Chronic pancreatitis pancreas tissue came from patients undergoing total pancreatectomy with islet autotransplantation (TPIAT). The chronic pancreatitis patients who were included had no known history of diabetes. For TCRbeta sequencing, genomic DNA was extracted directly from bulk pancreas tissue without sorting T cells. At two US centers, pancreas tissues from patients and organ donors were collected on a consecutive basis. This chain joins TRBV30 to TRBJ1-6, with TRBD1 as a weak D call on 6 bases. The specimen was pancreas tissue with hereditary chronic pancreatitis. This TCR was sampled from a human donor with chronic pancreatitis. The CDR3: CAWSTLTGVYSPLHF. The DNA reads as follows: TGTGCCTGGAGTACGTTGACAGGAGTCTATTCACCCCTCCACTTT. Where the CDR3 stops, the reference TRBV30 and TRBJ1-6 genes take over; the full variable domain is SQTIHQWPATLVQPVGSPLSLECTVEGTSNPNLYWYRQAAGRGLQLLFYSVGIGQISSEVPQNLSASRPQDRQFILSSKKLLLSDSGFYLCAWSTLTGVYSPLHFGNGTRLTVT.